Shown below are 10 T cell receptor beta chains from a single sample sequenced in a study of CD8+ T cells in alopecia areata. Treatment noted: oral pan-JAK inhibitor, 5-10 mg twice daily. In each case, RNA was isolated and then reverse transcribed into cDNA as the sequencing template. The assay was immunoSEQ multiplex PCR, and TCRdb's table has in-frame clones only and misses some. The table has under 250,000 clones, over 60% seen once. The sequenced sample was CD4+ T cells sorted from blood, obtained at approximately week 45, from a patient treated with tofacitinib. All receptors derive from a human donor with alopecia areata.

The chain links TRBV2 to TRBJ1-2, with TRBD1 matching over 9 bases. V gave up 7 bases and J gave up 11 bases; unmatched junction bases: 11. The germline gives CDR1 SNHLY, CDR2 FYNNEI. This CDR3 contains 13 residues. CDR3 amino acids: CASNPGTGLSYTF. DNA of the CDR3: TGTGCCAGCAACCCCGGGACAGGGTTGAGTTACACCTTC.

This clone was detected a few times. In DNA form, the CDR3 reads TGCAGCGTTGAGATCAGGGACACTGAAGCTTTCTTT. Its translation is CSVEIRDTEAFF. The J gene is TRBJ1-1, the V gene TRBV29-1; D perhaps matches TRBD1 (5 bases). In germline, CDR1 is SQVTM, CDR2 ANQGSEA. The CDR3 has 12 amino acids. With 3 bases removed from V and 3 bases from J, the gap between germline ends came to 8 bases.

This clone was observed a single time. The chain is built from TRBV30 and TRBJ1-2, with D possibly matching TRBD1 (6 bases). The length of the CDR3 is 15 residues. Germline-derived CDR1 and CDR2 are GTSNPN and SVGIG (reference sequence). The ends were cut back, 3 bases at V and 0 bases at J, with 14 bases in the middle. The CDR3 nucleotides are TGTGCCTGGAGCGGACCGAGGACAGCTAACTATGGCTACACCTTC. Translated: CAWSGPRTANYGYTF.

The chain couples TRBV29-1 to TRBJ1-1; D is ambiguous. Germline V gene lookup returns CDR1 SQVTM and CDR2 ANQGSEA. The CDR3 is 13 amino acids. V lost 4 bases, J lost 0 bases, and 9 bases lay in between. The CDR3, as DNA: TGCAGCGTTGGACTGGGTTTGAACACTGAAGCTTTCTTT. This gives the protein CSVGLGLNTEAFF.

The sample holds one count of this clone. The chain links TRBV7-3 to TRBJ2-6; 7 bases are a match to TRBD1. V dropped 7 bases and J dropped 4; count of bases not matched to a gene: 19. Germline-derived CDR1 and CDR2 are SGHTA and FQGTGA. The CDR3 has 19 residues. Here the CDR3 DNA reads TGTGCCAGCACGTCTTTCCCCGGGACAGACGGTTTGGGGGCCAACGTCCTGACTTTC. It translates to CASTSFPGTDGLGANVLTF.

This clone was found a few times. This chain links TRBV15 with TRBJ2-2, with a tentative D call TRBD1 (6 bases). This CDR3 comprises 18 residues. CDR1 LNHNV and CDR2 YYDKDF come from the germline V gene (reference sequence). The V end was cut by 1 base, the J end by 6 bases, with 21 bases between. The chain's CDR3 is CATSRVVVGQGSAGELFF. CDR3 DNA: TGTGCCACCAGCAGAGTCGTTGTAGGCCAGGGGAGCGCCGGGGAGCTGTTTTTT.

This clone appeared a few times. A much larger clonotype is one base distant, so this may be a read error. This rearrangement joins TRBV7-3 to TRBJ1-1; unclear D gene. Germline V gene data show CDR1 as SGHTA and CDR2 as FQGTGA. The V end lost 3 bases, the J end lost 3 bases, and 2 bases lay between the germline ends. The CDR3 totals 11 residues. This CDR3 is CASSLDTEAFF. In DNA, the CDR3 is TGTGCCAGCAGCTTGGACACTGAAGCTTTCTTT.

The CDR3 reads CATASTTYEQYF. CDR3 in DNA: TGTGCCACCGCCTCTACTACCTACGAGCAGTACTTC. J is TRBJ2-7 and V is TRBV10-3; D unresolved. This CDR3 comprises 12 residues. V lost 10 bases and J lost 2, with 12 bases in between. CDR1 ENHRY and CDR2 SYGVKD come from the germline V gene.

This clone showed up just a few times. The chain recombines TRBV7-2 with TRBJ2-2; D is unresolved. CDR3 length equals 15 residues. Germline values: CDR1 SGHTA, CDR2 FQGNSA. Trimming stripped 6 bases from V and 4 bases from J, with 15 bases between. CDR3 region: CASSSYGPTTGELFF. DNA for the CDR3: TGTGCCAGCAGTTCATATGGACCAACCACCGGGGAGCTGTTTTTT.

The chain is built from TRBV5-1 and TRBJ2-7; D perhaps matches TRBD1 (5 bases). V lost 0 bases to trimming and J lost 3 bases, with 10 bases between them. Germline loops: CDR1 SGHRS, CDR2 YFSETQ. The CDR3 is 14 amino acids. CDR3: CASSLDGQGYEQYF. The DNA for the CDR3 is TGCGCCAGCAGCTTGGACGGGCAGGGCTACGAGCAGTACTTC.